This record looks at one TCR beta chain sequence and its context. Its antigen is undetermined. The sample belongs to a study of PD-1 blockade in mismatch repair-deficient tumors. Study findings and constraints: Tumor-resident clones, often absent from pretreatment blood, expanded after pembrolizumab and then contracted.

Data came from immunoSEQ multiplex PCR; TCRdb stores just in-frame clones and leaves some out. The sample contains 25,000 to 30,000 clones, about 81% of which appear only once. Per the germline V gene, CDR1 is SNHLY and CDR2 is FYNNEI. This CDR3 contains 15 residues. V shed 2 bases and J shed 7 bases, with 15 bases lying between them. The input for sequencing was PBMCs, taken before pembrolizumab treatment. This receptor was identified in an adult with mismatch repair-deficient cancer. The chain links TRBV2 to TRBJ2-1; perhaps TRBD1 as D (6 bases). CDR3 loop: CASSENGLGTNEQFF. CDR3 DNA: TGTGCCAGCAGTGAAAACGGACTGGGGACAAATGAGCAGTTCTTC.